These 26 T cell receptor beta chains share one sample of origin, sequenced in a study of neoadjuvant anti-PD-1 for oral cavity cancer. Using immunoSEQ multiplex PCR, the repertoire was profiled, and TCRdb retains in-frame clones only, with some absent. The profile covers about 68,000 clones, with 70% to 90% appearing a single time and nearly 3.5% taken by the ten largest. The time point was: after neoadjuvant nivolumab, at surgical resection. Sequenced material: PBMCs, taken after nivolumab (anti-PD-1) treatment. Receptors were obtained from a person aged 35-80 years with oral cavity squamous cell carcinoma.

V gene TRBV30 combines with J gene TRBJ2-1, with D unclear. The CDR3 totals 12 residues. The V gene lost 1 base and the J gene lost 9 bases, with 10 bases spanning the gap. Germline CDR1 and CDR2: GTSNPN and SVGIG (reference sequence). The CDR3 region has the DNA TGTGCCTGGAGTGGGCTCGTGGGTGAGCAGTTCTTC. This translates into CAWSGLVGEQFF.

The chain couples TRBV5-1 to TRBJ2-5; D is ambiguous. The germline V and J ends were trimmed by 4 bases and 0 bases, with 4 bases remaining between them. CDR1 and CDR2 from the germline V gene are SGHRS and YFSETQ. This CDR3 has 12 amino acids. CDR3 protein: CASSANQETQYF. The CDR3 nucleotides are TGCGCCAGCAGCGCCAACCAAGAGACCCAGTACTTC.

The chain links TRBV5-6 to TRBJ1-4; weak D call: TRBD1 (5 bases). The germline V gene has CDR1 SGHDT and CDR2 YYEEEE. The CDR3 is 14 residues long. Trimming took 2 bases from V and 7 from J, leaving 12 bases between them. This chain's CDR3 is CASSFPPTGEKLFF. For the CDR3, the DNA is TGTGCCAGCAGCTTCCCGCCAACAGGTGAAAAACTGTTTTTT. The full variable domain, completed using reference TRBV5-6 and TRBJ1-4, is DAGVTQSPTHLIKTRGQQVTLRCSPKSGHDTVSWYQQALGQGPQFIFQYYEEEERQRGNFPDRFSGHQFPNYSSELNVNALLLGDSALYLCASSFPPTGEKLFFGSGTQLSVL.

The chain uses TRBV5-1 and TRBJ1-5; D is possibly TRBD1 (5 bases). V lost 1 base and J lost 3, with 11 bases in between. The CDR3 has 15 residues. Germline V gene lookup returns CDR1 SGHRS and CDR2 YFSETQ. In DNA, the CDR3 is TGCGCCAGCAGCTTGAATCCGGGGCTCAATCAGCCCCAGCATTTT. Protein sequence: CASSLNPGLNQPQHF.

J is TRBJ1-4 and V is TRBV30; maybe TRBD1 (5 bases). From germline, CDR1 is GTSNPN and CDR2 SVGIG (reference sequence). Trimming took off 0 bases at V and 6 bases at J, with 11 bases between the two ends. The CDR3 runs 14 residues. CDR3 loop: CAWSVRDRDEKLFF. DNA for the CDR3: TGTGCCTGGAGTGTCAGGGATAGGGATGAAAAACTGTTTTTT.

This rearrangement joins TRBV5-1 to TRBJ1-5; D is uncertain. Germline V gene lookup returns CDR1 SGHRS and CDR2 YFSETQ. The CDR3 has 13 amino acids. Trimming removed 5 bases at V and 3 bases at J, with 9 bases between. The CDR3 coding sequence is TGCGCCAGCAGGACGGGATACAATCAGCCCCAGCATTTT. The encoded protein is CASRTGYNQPQHF. Complete variable domain (other parts from reference TRBV5-1 and TRBJ1-5): KAGVTQTPRYLIKTRGQQVTLSCSPISGHRSVSWYQQTPGQGLQFLFEYFSETQRNKGNFPGRFSGRQFSNSRSEMNVSTLELGDSALYLCASRTGYNQPQHFGDGTRLSIL.

This clone was counted a few times. The rearrangement uses TRBV19 and TRBJ1-4; D is unclear. V lost 4 bases and J 0 bases, leaving 12 bases between the germline ends. CDR1 LNHDA and CDR2 SQIVND come from the germline V gene (reference sequence). The CDR3 extends over 16 amino acids. The CDR3 coding sequence is TGTGCCAGTAGTAGCCCCAGGAGCGCAACTAATGAAAAACTGTTTTTT. Protein sequence: CASSSPRSATNEKLFF.

The chain uses TRBV5-1 and TRBJ2-7; tentatively, D is TRBD2 (7 bases). Per the germline V gene, CDR1 is SGHRS and CDR2 is YFSETQ. The V end was cut by 4 bases, the J end by 4 bases, with 15 bases between. The CDR3 runs 14 residues. This chain's CDR3 is CASSRTGGSYEQYF. The CDR3 nucleotides are TGCGCCAGCAGCCGGACGGGGGGCTCGTACGAGCAGTACTTC.

This clone was recorded a few times. CDR3 loop: CASSQGPGITDTQYF. CDR3 nucleotide sequence: TGCGCCAGCAGCCAAGGTCCCGGGATCACAGATACGCAGTATTTT. V usage is TRBV4-1 and J usage is TRBJ2-3; tentatively, D is TRBD2 (5 bases). Germline CDR1 reads MGHRA; CDR2 reads YSYEKL. V lost 1 base to trimming and J lost 2 bases, with 10 bases between them. The CDR3 length is 15 residues.

The J gene is TRBJ2-5, the V gene TRBV5-6; no clear D. Trimming left V 4 bases short and J 5 bases short, with 9 bases between. The CDR3 has 12 amino acids. Germline lookup yields CDR1 SGHDT and CDR2 YYEEEE. In nucleotides, the CDR3 is TGTGCCAGCAGCCCGTTTGGGGAGACCCAGTACTTC. As protein: CASSPFGETQYF.

The count of this clone is one. The V call is TRBV7-9, the J call TRBJ2-7; 8 nucleotides line up with TRBD2. The germline gives CDR1 SEHNR, CDR2 FQNEAQ (reference sequence). The V gene end was trimmed by 0 bases and the J gene end by 5 bases; junction bases not matched to a gene: 6. This CDR3 region has 15 residues. In DNA form, the CDR3 reads TGTGCCAGCAGCTTAGCAATGGGAGCGGGAGACGAGCAGTACTTC. Amino acid sequence: CASSLAMGAGDEQYF.

This clone has just one count. The chain combines TRBV30 with TRBJ2-7; 7 nucleotides match TRBD1. The CDR3 length is 14 residues. Per germline, CDR1 GTSNPN and CDR2 SVGIG (reference sequence). Trimming took 1 base from V and 2 from J; bases not matched to a gene: 5. The CDR3 protein is CAWSGGQRPYEQYF. CDR3 bases: TGTGCCTGGAGTGGGGGACAGAGACCCTACGAGCAGTACTTC.

The genes are TRBV5-1 and TRBJ2-3; D perhaps matches TRBD1 (6 bases). The CDR3 covers 16 residues. Germline CDR1 is SGHRS and CDR2 is YFSETQ. Trimming took 4 bases from V and 0 from J, leaving 15 bases between them. The CDR3: CASSLTGATSTDTQYF. The CDR3 DNA is TGCGCCAGCAGCCTGACAGGTGCTACAAGCACAGATACGCAGTATTTT.

The chain has TRBV5-1 and TRBJ2-7, with D maybe TRBD2 (6 bases). This CDR3 is 15 amino acids long. The ends were cut back, 4 bases at V and 0 bases at J, with 14 bases in the middle. CDR1 is SGHRS, CDR2 YFSETQ, per germline. The CDR3 region is CASSGSGDSSYEQYF. In DNA, the CDR3 is TGCGCCAGCAGCGGTAGCGGAGACAGCTCCTACGAGCAGTACTTC.

The rearrangement links TRBV7-6 to TRBJ1-5; D ambiguous. Trimming removed 0 bases at V and 7 bases at J, with 7 bases between. This CDR3 contains 13 residues. Germline V gene sequence: CDR1 SGHVS, CDR2 FNYEAQ. Here the CDR3 reads CASSLAHGQPQHF. Here the CDR3 DNA reads TGTGCCAGCAGCTTAGCCCACGGACAGCCCCAGCATTTT.

The chain has TRBV7-2 and TRBJ2-7; 7 bases line up with TRBD2. The CDR3 is 13 amino acids. J was trimmed by 6 bases and V by 1 base; bases with no gene match: 3. Germline assignment: CDR1 SGHTA and CDR2 FQGNSA. The CDR3 nucleotides read TGTGCCAGCAGCTTAGGTGGGGGGGTCGAGCAGTACTTC. This translates into CASSLGGGVEQYF.

This chain connects TRBV5-4 to TRBJ2-1; maybe TRBD2 (6 bases). The ends were cut back, 0 bases at V and 0 bases at J, with 7 bases in the middle. The CDR3 has 15 residues. In germline, CDR1 is SGHNT, CDR2 YYREEE (reference sequence). CDR3 sequence reads: CASSLGAGSYNEQFF. The CDR3 nucleotides read TGTGCCAGCAGCTTGGGAGCGGGCTCCTACAATGAGCAGTTCTTC.

This chain joins TRBV6-1 and TRBJ1-4; D gene unclear. The CDR3 consists of 13 residues. Looked up from germline, CDR1 is MNHNS and CDR2 is SASEGT. V was clipped by 11 bases and J by 3 bases, with 13 bases between them. The CDR3 is CASSETANEKLFF. The CDR3 DNA follows: TGTGCCTCTTCGGAGACGGCTAATGAAAAACTGTTTTTT.

The rearrangement uses TRBV27 and TRBJ2-2, with a tentative D call TRBD2 (5 bases). Germline V CDR1 and CDR2: MNHEY, SMNVEV (reference sequence). V shed 4 bases and J shed 4 bases, with 13 bases lying between them. This CDR3 is built from 15 residues. The CDR3 loop reads CASSSQPGGTGELFF. The CDR3 nucleotides are TGTGCCAGCAGTTCCCAGCCCGGAGGCACCGGGGAGCTGTTTTTT.

This chain uses TRBV14 with TRBJ1-1; D not certain. The V end lost 1 base, the J end lost 2 bases, and 11 bases lay between the germline ends. The CDR3 length is 15 residues. The germline V gene has CDR1 SGHDN and CDR2 FVKESK. The CDR3 is CASSQGRAVNTEAFF. The CDR3 DNA follows: TGTGCCAGCAGCCAAGGTCGGGCGGTAAACACTGAAGCTTTCTTT.

The sample holds many counts of this clone. The chain is built from TRBV9 and TRBJ2-5; a possible D gene is TRBD1 (6 bases). Trimming pared 0 bases from V and 3 bases from J, leaving 12 bases between. This CDR3 is built from 15 residues. Per the germline V gene, CDR1 is SGDLS and CDR2 is YYNGEE. Here the CDR3 reads CASSVGTATKETQYF. In DNA form, the CDR3 reads TGTGCCAGCAGCGTAGGGACAGCGACAAAAGAGACCCAGTACTTC.

The rearrangement links TRBV29-1 to TRBJ1-1; TRBD1 aligns across 7 bases. J was trimmed by 8 bases and V by 7 bases; bases with no gene match: 10. The CDR3 has 12 residues. Germline assignment: CDR1 SQVTM and CDR2 ANQGSEA. CDR3 sequence (DNA): TGCAGCGACGTGACAGGGTGGGGGGAAGCTTTCTTT. This gives the protein CSDVTGWGEAFF.

This clone was observed a few times. V gene TRBV9 combines with J gene TRBJ1-5; 8 bases agree with TRBD1. CDR3 length: 16 amino acids. The germline gives CDR1 SGDLS, CDR2 YYNGEE. The V segment lost 4 bases and the J segment 6 bases; nucleotides outside the gene matches: 12. This chain's CDR3 is CASSPHPDREVQPQHF. CDR3 in DNA: TGTGCCAGCAGCCCACACCCGGACAGGGAGGTTCAGCCCCAGCATTTT.

The chain carries TRBV2 and TRBJ1-5; D call uncertain. CDR1 SNHLY and CDR2 FYNNEI come from the germline V gene. The CDR3 spans 13 residues. V was clipped by 7 bases and J by 3 bases, with 10 bases between them. The CDR3 is CASTKEINQPQHF. The CDR3 DNA reads as TGTGCCAGCACAAAGGAGATCAATCAGCCCCAGCATTTT. Based on the CDR3 plus reference TRBV2 and TRBJ1-5, the full variable domain is EPEVTQTPSHQVTQMGQEVILRCVPISNHLYFYWYRQILGQKVEFLVSFYNNEISEKSEIFDDQFSVERPDGSNFTLKIRSTKLEDSAMYFCASTKEINQPQHFGDGTRLSIL.

V and J are TRBV5-1 and TRBJ2-7; D is uncertain. Germline CDR1 is SGHRS and CDR2 is YFSETQ. Trimming cost V 1 base and J 3 bases, with 14 bases left between them. This CDR3 region has 15 residues. The chain's CDR3 is CASSLHSESGYEQYF. CDR3 coding DNA: TGCGCCAGCAGCTTGCACTCGGAAAGTGGCTACGAGCAGTACTTC.

The V and J genes are TRBV4-1 and TRBJ2-1, with D perhaps matching TRBD1 or TRBD2 (5 bases each). Deletions cut 1 base from V and 9 bases from J, with 13 bases between. This CDR3 region has 14 residues. The germline V gene encodes CDR1 MGHRA and CDR2 YSYEKL. The CDR3 nucleotides are TGCGCCAGCAGCCAAGGGGCAGGGACGGGTGAGCAGTTCTTC. It encodes CASSQGAGTGEQFF.